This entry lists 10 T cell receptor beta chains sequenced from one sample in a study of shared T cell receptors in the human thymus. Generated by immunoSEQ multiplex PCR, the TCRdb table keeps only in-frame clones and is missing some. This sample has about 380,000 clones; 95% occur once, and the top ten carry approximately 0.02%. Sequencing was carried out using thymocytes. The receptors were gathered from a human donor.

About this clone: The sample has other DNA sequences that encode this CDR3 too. As DNA, the CDR3 is TGCGCCAGCAGCCAAGGAGGTCTAGCGTGTCCCTACGAGCAGTACTTC. Its translation is CASSQGGLACPYEQYF. This rearrangement joins TRBV4-1 to TRBJ2-7, with D possibly TRBD2 on 6 matching bases. The CDR3 totals 16 residues. The germline CDR1 and CDR2 sequences are MGHRA and YSYEKL. Trimming took off 1 base at V and 2 bases at J, with 15 bases between the two ends.

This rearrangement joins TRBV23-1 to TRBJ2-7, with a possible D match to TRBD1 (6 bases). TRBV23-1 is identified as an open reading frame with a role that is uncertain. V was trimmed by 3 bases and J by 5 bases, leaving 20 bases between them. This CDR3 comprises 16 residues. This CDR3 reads CASSHNPTGPRDEQYF. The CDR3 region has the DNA TGCGCCAGCAGTCACAACCCGACAGGCCCTAGAGACGAGCAGTACTTC.

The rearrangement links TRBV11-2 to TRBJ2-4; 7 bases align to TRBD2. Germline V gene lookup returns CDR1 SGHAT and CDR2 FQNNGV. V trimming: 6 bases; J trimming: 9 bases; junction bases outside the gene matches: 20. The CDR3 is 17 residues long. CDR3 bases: TGTGCCAGCAGTCGTCCGTTCAAATCCCGGGACTATATCATTCAGTACTTC. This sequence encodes CASSRPFKSRDYIIQYF.

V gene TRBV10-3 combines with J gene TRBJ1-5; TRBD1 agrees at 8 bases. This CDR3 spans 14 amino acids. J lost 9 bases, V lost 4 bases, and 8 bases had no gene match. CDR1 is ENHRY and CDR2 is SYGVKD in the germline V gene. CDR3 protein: CAISGSQGGGPQHF. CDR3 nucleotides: TGTGCCATCAGTGGATCACAGGGGGGAGGGCCCCAGCATTTT.

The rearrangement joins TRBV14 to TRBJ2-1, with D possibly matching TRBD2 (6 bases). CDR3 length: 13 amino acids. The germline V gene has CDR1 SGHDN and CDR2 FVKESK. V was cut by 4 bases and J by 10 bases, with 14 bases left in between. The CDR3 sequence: CASSRGELWEQFF. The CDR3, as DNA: TGTGCCAGCAGCCGCGGGGAGCTGTGGGAGCAGTTCTTC.

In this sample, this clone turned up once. CDR3 in amino acids: CASRPGLLNTGELFF. CDR3 nucleotide sequence: TGTGCCAGCAGACCGGGACTTTTAAACACCGGGGAGCTGTTTTTT. The chain has TRBV2 and TRBJ2-2; weak D call: TRBD2 (6 bases). Germline loops: CDR1 SNHLY, CDR2 FYNNEI. The ends were cut back, 6 bases at V and 2 bases at J, with 13 bases in the middle. There are 15 residues in the CDR3.

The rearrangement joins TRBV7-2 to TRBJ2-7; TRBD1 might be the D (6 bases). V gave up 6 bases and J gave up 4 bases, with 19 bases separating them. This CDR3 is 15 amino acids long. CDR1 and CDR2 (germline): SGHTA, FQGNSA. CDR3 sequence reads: CASRHIRQEKYEQYF. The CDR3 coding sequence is TGTGCCAGCAGACATATAAGACAGGAGAAATACGAGCAGTACTTC.

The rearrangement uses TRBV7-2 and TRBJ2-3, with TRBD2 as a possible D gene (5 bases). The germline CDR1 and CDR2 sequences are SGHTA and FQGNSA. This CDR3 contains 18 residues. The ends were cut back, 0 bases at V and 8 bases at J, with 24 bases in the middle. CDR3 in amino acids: CASSLAKPVERLFGTQYF. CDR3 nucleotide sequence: TGTGCCAGCAGCTTAGCGAAGCCCGTTGAGAGACTATTTGGTACGCAGTATTTT.

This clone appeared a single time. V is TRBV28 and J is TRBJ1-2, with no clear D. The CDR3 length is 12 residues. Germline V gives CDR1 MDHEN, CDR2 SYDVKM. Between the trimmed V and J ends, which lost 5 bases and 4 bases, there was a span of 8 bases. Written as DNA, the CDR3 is TGTGCCAGCAGTCGGGCTGTCTATGGCTACACCTTC. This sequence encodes CASSRAVYGYTF.

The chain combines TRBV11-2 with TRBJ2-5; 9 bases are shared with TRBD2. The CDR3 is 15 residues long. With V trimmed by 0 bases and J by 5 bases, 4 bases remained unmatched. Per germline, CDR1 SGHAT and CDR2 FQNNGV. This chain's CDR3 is CASSLELAGVETQYF. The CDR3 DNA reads TGTGCCAGCAGCTTAGAGTTAGCGGGAGTGGAGACCCAGTACTTC.